Listed here are 27 T cell receptor beta chains from one sample, sequenced in a study of shared clonotypes between healthy human individuals. Here immunoSEQ multiplex PCR was the method, and the copy in TCRdb shows in-frame clones only, minus some. The data hold 2.3 million or so clones, with over 90% observed a single time. The sample taken for sequencing was naive CD4+ T cells from PBMCs. Described subset: CD45RA+ positively selected. Source of these receptors: a man aged 18-30 years in good health. Some clones in this sample may be carry-over from other donors' samples.

This chain links TRBV5-6 with TRBJ1-1; 8 bases agree with TRBD1. Germline V gene data show CDR1 as SGHDT and CDR2 as YYEEEE. The CDR3 has 15 amino acids. The trim removed 2 bases at V and 6 bases at J, leaving 9 bases unmatched. The CDR3 DNA follows: TGTGCCAGCAGCTTAAGCAGGGGGCAGGGGTCTGAAGCTTTCTTT. Its protein is CASSLSRGQGSEAFF. Full variable domain (outside the CDR3, taken from reference TRBV5-6 and TRBJ1-1): DAGVTQSPTHLIKTRGQQVTLRCSPKSGHDTVSWYQQALGQGPQFIFQYYEEEERQRGNFPDRFSGHQFPNYSSELNVNALLLGDSALYLCASSLSRGQGSEAFFGQGTRLTVV.

The chain carries TRBV7-9 and TRBJ2-3; possibly TRBD2 for D (6 bases). The V and J ends lost 3 bases and 1 base respectively, with 11 bases between them. The V gene's germline CDR1 is SEHNR and CDR2 FQNEAQ (reference sequence). The CDR3 runs to 15 residues. The CDR3 sequence is CASSLTLAGTDTQYF. CDR3 nucleotides: TGTGCCAGCAGCTTGACCTTAGCGGGCACAGATACGCAGTATTTT.

The chain recombines TRBV5-1 with TRBJ2-2; D might be TRBD2 (5 bases). Trimming pared 4 bases from V and 2 bases from J, leaving 15 bases between. Germline values: CDR1 SGHRS, CDR2 YFSETQ. The CDR3 totals 16 residues. CDR3 in amino acids: CASSTESLANTGELFF. CDR3 nucleotide sequence: TGCGCCAGCAGCACCGAATCCCTAGCTAACACCGGGGAGCTGTTTTTT. The variable domain in full, completed from reference TRBV5-1 and TRBJ2-2, reads KAGVTQTPRYLIKTRGQQVTLSCSPISGHRSVSWYQQTPGQGLQFLFEYFSETQRNKGNFPGRFSGRQFSNSRSEMNVSTLELGDSALYLCASSTESLANTGELFFGEGSRLTVL.

The chain uses TRBV6-6 and TRBJ1-1, with D possibly being TRBD1 (5 bases). Germline lookup yields CDR1 MNHNY and CDR2 SVGAGI (reference sequence). The CDR3 spans 12 residues. Deletions cut 7 bases from V and 4 bases from J, with 10 bases between. The CDR3 DNA sequence: TGTGCCAGCATCCGGGGCCCCACTGAAGCTTTCTTT. Amino acid sequence: CASIRGPTEAFF.

The chain carries TRBV18 and TRBJ1-1, with a weak D call TRBD1 (5 bases). Germline V gives CDR1 KGHSH, CDR2 LQKENI. Trimming left V 3 bases short and J 4 bases short, with 18 bases between. CDR3 length: 16 amino acids. The CDR3 spells CASSPYLQGSGTEAFF. CDR3 in DNA: TGTGCCAGCTCACCTTATCTCCAGGGATCGGGCACTGAAGCTTTCTTT.

This sequence joins TRBV30 and TRBJ1-6; D unclear. In germline, CDR1 is GTSNPN, CDR2 SVGIG (reference sequence). The CDR3 totals 16 residues. The ends were cut back, 1 base at V and 0 bases at J, with 10 bases in the middle. The CDR3 reads CAWSGVDGSYNSPLHF. CDR3 nucleotide sequence: TGTGCCTGGAGTGGGGTGGACGGCTCCTATAATTCACCCCTCCACTTT.

This clone was detected a few times. The chain recombines TRBV6-5 with TRBJ2-2; D call uncertain. Trimming removed 0 bases from V and 4 bases from J, with 6 bases in between. Looked up from germline, CDR1 is MNHEY and CDR2 is SVGAGI. The CDR3 totals 14 residues. CDR3 amino acids: CASSYSYLTGELFF. The CDR3, as DNA: TGTGCCAGCAGTTACTCATACCTCACCGGGGAGCTGTTTTTT.

Here the CDR3 reads CASSGRFGTGGGTEAFF. The CDR3 DNA is TGTGCCAGCAGTGGCAGATTCGGGACAGGGGGAGGGACTGAAGCTTTCTTT. The chain carries TRBV25-1 and TRBJ1-1, with 11 bases aligning to TRBD1. This CDR3 is built from 17 residues. V shed 4 bases, J shed 5 bases, and the junction held 12 bases outside the gene matches. CDR1 and CDR2 from the germline V gene are MGHDK and SYGVNS.

V and J are TRBV7-2 and TRBJ2-1; the D gene could be TRBD1 or TRBD2 (5 bases each). CDR3 length: 16 amino acids. Trimming stripped 4 bases from V and 4 bases from J, with 17 bases between. The germline CDR1 and CDR2 sequences are SGHTA and FQGNSA. The CDR3 bases are TGTGCCAGCAGCTCCTACCAGGGAGAAACTTACAATGAGCAGTTCTTC. Translating it yields CASSSYQGETYNEQFF.

Remarks on this clone: Other nucleotide sequences from this sample produce the same CDR3. The V and J genes are TRBV18 and TRBJ2-1; 8 bases align to TRBD2. Trimming removed 0 bases from V and 7 bases from J; junction bases left unmatched: 2. Per the germline V gene, CDR1 is KGHSH and CDR2 is LQKENI. The CDR3 contains 14 residues. CDR3 amino acids: CASSPPSGNNEQFF. The CDR3, as DNA: TGTGCCAGCTCACCACCTAGCGGGAATAATGAGCAGTTCTTC.

The chain joins TRBV4-1 to TRBJ2-3, with TRBD1 identical over 7 bases. V lost 1 base to trimming and J lost 2 bases; unmatched junction nucleotides: 6. Looked up from germline, CDR1 is MGHRA and CDR2 is YSYEKL. The length of the CDR3 is 16 residues. CDR3 amino acids: CASSQGRQGITDTQYF. CDR3 bases: TGCGCCAGCAGCCAAGGACGACAGGGAATCACAGATACGCAGTATTTT.

The chain recombines TRBV18 with TRBJ2-5; D unresolved. V shed 3 bases and J shed 10 bases, with 18 bases lying between them. The V gene's germline CDR1 is KGHSH and CDR2 LQKENI. The CDR3 has 14 residues. In DNA form, the CDR3 reads TGTGCCAGCTCACCGCCGGGCCCACCGTTGGACCAGTACTTC. Its protein product is CASSPPGPPLDQYF.

The chain links TRBV30 to TRBJ2-1, with D perhaps matching TRBD2 (5 bases). Germline-derived CDR1 and CDR2 are GTSNPN and SVGIG (reference sequence). V lost 5 bases to trimming and J lost 1 base, with 9 bases between them. This CDR3 spans 13 amino acids. The CDR3 loop reads CAWVTSSYNEQFF. For the CDR3, the DNA is TGTGCCTGGGTAACTAGTTCCTACAATGAGCAGTTCTTC.

This chain joins TRBV28 and TRBJ1-2; D is possibly TRBD1 (6 bases). Trimming took 4 bases from V and 8 from J, leaving 17 bases between them. CDR3 length: 14 amino acids. CDR1 and CDR2 (germline): MDHEN, SYDVKM. This chain's CDR3 is CASSYRALLEGYTF. In DNA form, the CDR3 reads TGTGCCAGCAGTTACAGGGCCCTCTTAGAAGGCTACACCTTC.

The rearrangement uses TRBV11-2 and TRBJ2-5; TRBD2 matches at 7 bases. In germline, CDR1 is SGHAT, CDR2 FQNNGV. This CDR3 has 14 residues. V was clipped by 5 bases and J by 5 bases; unmatched bases: 8. CDR3 sequence (DNA): TGTGCCAGCAGCACATCCGGCGGGAGTGAGACCCAGTACTTC. It specifies CASSTSGGSETQYF.

The genes are TRBV7-9 and TRBJ1-3, with D hard to call. The CDR3 runs 14 residues. The germline V gene encodes CDR1 SEHNR and CDR2 FQNEAQ (reference sequence). The V end was cut by 5 bases, the J end by 8 bases, with 16 bases between. As DNA, the CDR3 is TGTGCCAGCAGCCATGCGGGGAGAGGCGACACCATATATTTT. Its protein product is CASSHAGRGDTIYF.

J is TRBJ1-1 and V is TRBV28; D is perhaps TRBD1 (6 bases). Germline-derived CDR1 and CDR2 are MDHEN and SYDVKM. The V gene lost 5 bases and the J gene lost 7 bases, with 23 bases spanning the gap. This CDR3 contains 16 residues. The CDR3 DNA reads as TGTGCCAGCAGTCCGCCCCCTAAGACAGGCGGAGGTGAAGCTTTCTTT. The encoded protein is CASSPPPKTGGGEAFF.

In its sample, this clone was seen once. The rearrangement uses TRBV27 and TRBJ1-5; 10 nucleotides agree with TRBD1. J lost 0 bases, V lost 3 bases, and 8 bases had no gene match. Germline V gene sequence: CDR1 MNHEY, CDR2 SMNVEV (reference sequence). This CDR3 has 18 residues. The DNA for the CDR3 is TGTGCCAGCAGTTTGGGGACAGGGGCACAGTATAGCAATCAGCCCCAGCATTTT. It yields the protein CASSLGTGAQYSNQPQHF.

This chain links TRBV11-3 with TRBJ2-5; 8 bases agree with TRBD2. The junction had 9 bases not matched to a gene; V was cut back by 1 base and J by 5 bases. CDR1 is SGHNT and CDR2 is YENEEA in the germline V gene. The CDR3 spans 16 residues. CDR3 sequence (DNA): TGTGCCAGCAGCTTAGGGTCCAGCGGGAGTACGGAGACCCAGTACTTC. Protein product: CASSLGSSGSTETQYF.

This chain joins TRBV5-6 and TRBJ1-1; no clear D. Germline CDR1 reads SGHDT; CDR2 reads YYEEEE. V lost 2 bases and J lost 0, with 11 bases in between. The CDR3 is 15 amino acids. DNA for the CDR3: TGTGCCAGCAGCTTTAGAGCAGGCTTGAACACTGAAGCTTTCTTT. Translated: CASSFRAGLNTEAFF.

This chain joins TRBV11-3 and TRBJ2-1; 9 bases are shared with TRBD2. CDR3 length equals 18 residues. Germline V gene data show CDR1 as SGHNT and CDR2 as YENEEA. V was clipped by 1 base and J by 6 bases; unmatched bases: 13. CDR3 sequence: CASSLGRWLAGVANEQFF. As DNA, the CDR3 is TGTGCCAGCAGCTTAGGTAGATGGTTAGCGGGAGTCGCCAATGAGCAGTTCTTC.

The V gene is TRBV4-1, the J gene TRBJ2-7; 8 bases match TRBD2. This CDR3 spans 15 amino acids. V shed 2 bases and J 2 bases; nucleotides not matched to a gene: 5. Germline assignment: CDR1 MGHRA and CDR2 YSYEKL. The CDR3 DNA sequence: TGCGCCAGCAGCCAATTAGACGGGAGGGCCTACGAGCAGTACTTC. As protein: CASSQLDGRAYEQYF.

The chain employs TRBV6-5 and TRBJ1-1; a possible D gene is TRBD1 (5 bases). V lost 6 bases to trimming and J lost 4 bases, with 9 bases between them. Germline values: CDR1 MNHEY, CDR2 SVGAGI. CDR3 length equals 12 residues. CDR3 sequence reads: CASSDSATEAFF. In DNA form, the CDR3 reads TGTGCCAGCAGCGACAGTGCCACTGAAGCTTTCTTT.

The genes are TRBV5-1 and TRBJ2-6, with a tentative D call TRBD1 (7 bases). The CDR3 contains 17 residues. The ends were cut back, 7 bases at V and 0 bases at J, with 17 bases in the middle. Germline loops: CDR1 SGHRS, CDR2 YFSETQ. The CDR3 sequence: CASSWGDSRSGANVLTF. CDR3 bases: TGCGCCAGCTCCTGGGGGGACAGCCGCTCTGGGGCCAACGTCCTGACTTTC. Supplemented by reference TRBV5-1 and TRBJ2-6, the full variable domain reads KAGVTQTPRYLIKTRGQQVTLSCSPISGHRSVSWYQQTPGQGLQFLFEYFSETQRNKGNFPGRFSGRQFSNSRSEMNVSTLELGDSALYLCASSWGDSRSGANVLTFGAGSRLTVL.

The chain employs TRBV5-1 and TRBJ2-1; D perhaps matches TRBD2 (5 bases). CDR3 length: 15 amino acids. Trimming took 6 bases from V and 0 from J, leaving 13 bases between them. Germline CDR1 is SGHRS and CDR2 is YFSETQ. CDR3 amino acids: CASTLTGSSYNEQFF. CDR3 sequence (DNA): TGCGCCAGCACCCTGACTGGGAGCTCCTACAATGAGCAGTTCTTC.

On this clone itself: This sample also contains other DNA sequences that code for the same CDR3. V usage is TRBV30 and J usage is TRBJ2-3, with TRBD1 matching over 8 bases. Per the germline V gene, CDR1 is GTSNPN and CDR2 is SVGIG (reference sequence). V was pared by 7 bases and J by 4 bases, with 4 bases of the junction left unmatched. CDR3 length: 12 residues. CDR3 sequence: CASGQGPDTQYF. The CDR3 DNA follows: TGTGCCTCTGGACAGGGCCCAGATACGCAGTATTTT.

This chain connects TRBV7-6 to TRBJ1-4, with 9 bases fitting TRBD1. Trimming took 3 bases from V and 7 from J; bases not matched to a gene: 9. The CDR3 spans 16 residues. Germline loops: CDR1 SGHVS, CDR2 FNYEAQ. The CDR3, as DNA: TGTGCCAGCAGCTTCCCCCCCGGGACAGGGAGTGAAAAACTGTTTTTT. Translated: CASSFPPGTGSEKLFF. Full variable domain (missing parts from reference TRBV7-6 and TRBJ1-4): GAGVSQSPRYKVTKRGQDVALRCDPISGHVSLYWYRQALGQGPEFLTYFNYEAQQDKSGLPNDRFSAERPEGSISTLTIQRTEQRDSAMYRCASSFPPGTGSEKLFFGSGTQLSVL.